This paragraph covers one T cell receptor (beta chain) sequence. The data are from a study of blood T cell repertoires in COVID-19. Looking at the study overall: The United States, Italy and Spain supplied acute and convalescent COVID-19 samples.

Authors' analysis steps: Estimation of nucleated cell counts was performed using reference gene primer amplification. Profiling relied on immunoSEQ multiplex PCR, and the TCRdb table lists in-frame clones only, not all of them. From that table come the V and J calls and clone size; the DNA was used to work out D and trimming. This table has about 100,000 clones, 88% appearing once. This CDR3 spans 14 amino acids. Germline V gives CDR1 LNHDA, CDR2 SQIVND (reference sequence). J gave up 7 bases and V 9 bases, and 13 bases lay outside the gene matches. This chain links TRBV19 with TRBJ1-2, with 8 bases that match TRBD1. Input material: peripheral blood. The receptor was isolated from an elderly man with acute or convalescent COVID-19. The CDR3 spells CASLTNRGIGGYTF. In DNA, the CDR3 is TGTGCCAGCTTAACTAACAGGGGGATAGGTGGCTACACCTTC.